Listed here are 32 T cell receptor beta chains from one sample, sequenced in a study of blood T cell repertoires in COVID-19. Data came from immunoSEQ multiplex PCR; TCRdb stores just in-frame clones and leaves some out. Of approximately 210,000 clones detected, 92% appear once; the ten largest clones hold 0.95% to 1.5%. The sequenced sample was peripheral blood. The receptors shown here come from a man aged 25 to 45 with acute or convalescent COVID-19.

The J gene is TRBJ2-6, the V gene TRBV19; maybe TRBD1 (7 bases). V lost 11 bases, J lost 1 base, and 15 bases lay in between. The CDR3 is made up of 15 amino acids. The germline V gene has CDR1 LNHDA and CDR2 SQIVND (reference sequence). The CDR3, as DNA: TGTGCCTCAGGAGGGGGCAAGTCTGGGGCCAACGTCCTGACTTTC. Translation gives CASGGGKSGANVLTF.

CDR3: CASSVTGPSSGELFF. The CDR3, as DNA: TGTGCCAGCAGCGTAACAGGGCCAAGTTCCGGGGAGCTGTTTTTT. The genes are TRBV9 and TRBJ2-2, with TRBD1 as a possible D gene (6 bases). V shed 1 base and J shed 6 bases, with 13 bases lying between them. Germline V gene sequence: CDR1 SGDLS, CDR2 YYNGEE. This CDR3 comprises 15 residues.

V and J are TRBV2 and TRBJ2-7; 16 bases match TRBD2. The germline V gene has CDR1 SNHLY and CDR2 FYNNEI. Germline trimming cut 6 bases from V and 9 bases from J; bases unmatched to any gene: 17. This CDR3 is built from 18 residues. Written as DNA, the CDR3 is TGTGCCAGCAGGAGGGGGACTAGCGGGAGGGCCCCCACGCAGCTGCAGTACTTC. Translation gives CASRRGTSGRAPTQLQYF.

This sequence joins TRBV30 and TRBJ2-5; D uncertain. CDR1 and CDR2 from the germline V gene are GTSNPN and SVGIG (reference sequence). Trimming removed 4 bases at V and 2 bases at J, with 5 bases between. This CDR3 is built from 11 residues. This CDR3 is CAWNYQETQYF. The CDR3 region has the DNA TGTGCCTGGAACTATCAAGAGACCCAGTACTTC.

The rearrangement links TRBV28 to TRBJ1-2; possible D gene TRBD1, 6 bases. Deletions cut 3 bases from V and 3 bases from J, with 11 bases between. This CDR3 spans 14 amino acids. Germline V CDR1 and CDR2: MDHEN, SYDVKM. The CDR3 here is CASSLLAGDYGYTF. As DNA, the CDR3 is TGTGCCAGCAGTTTGCTGGCAGGGGACTATGGCTACACCTTC.

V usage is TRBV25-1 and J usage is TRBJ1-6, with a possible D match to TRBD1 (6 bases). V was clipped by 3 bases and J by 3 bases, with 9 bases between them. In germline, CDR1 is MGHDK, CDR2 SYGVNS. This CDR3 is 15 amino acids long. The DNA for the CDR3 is TGTGCCAGCAGTGATGGACAGATCTATAATTCACCCCTCCACTTT. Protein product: CASSDGQIYNSPLHF.

The CDR3 coding sequence is TGCGCCAGCAGCTTTGAACCAGGGGCCCCCCATCTCCACTTT. It specifies CASSFEPGAPHLHF. This rearrangement joins TRBV5-1 to TRBJ1-6, with D possibly TRBD1 on 6 matching bases. The CDR3 totals 14 residues. Germline-derived CDR1 and CDR2 are SGHRS and YFSETQ. The V end lost 2 bases, the J end lost 16 bases, and 19 bases lay between the germline ends.

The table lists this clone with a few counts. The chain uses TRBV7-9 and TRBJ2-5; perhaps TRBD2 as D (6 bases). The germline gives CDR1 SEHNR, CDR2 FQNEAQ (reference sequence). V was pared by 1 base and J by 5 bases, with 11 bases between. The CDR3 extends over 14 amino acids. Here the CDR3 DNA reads TGTGCCAGCAGCTTAGTCGGGGGTATGGAGACCCAGTACTTC. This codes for CASSLVGGMETQYF. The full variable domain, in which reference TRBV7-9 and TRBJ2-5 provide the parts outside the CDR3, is DTGVSQNPRHKITKRGQNVTFRCDPISEHNRLYWYRQTLGQGPEFLTYFQNEAQLEKSRLLSDRFSAERPKGSFSTLEIQRTEQGDSAMYLCASSLVGGMETQYFGPGTRLLVL.

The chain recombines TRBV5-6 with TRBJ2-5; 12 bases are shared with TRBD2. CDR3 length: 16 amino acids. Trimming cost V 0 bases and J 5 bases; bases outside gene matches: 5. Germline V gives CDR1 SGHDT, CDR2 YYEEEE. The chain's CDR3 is CASSLELAGGEETQYF. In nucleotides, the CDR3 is TGTGCCAGCAGCTTGGAACTAGCGGGGGGCGAGGAGACCCAGTACTTC.

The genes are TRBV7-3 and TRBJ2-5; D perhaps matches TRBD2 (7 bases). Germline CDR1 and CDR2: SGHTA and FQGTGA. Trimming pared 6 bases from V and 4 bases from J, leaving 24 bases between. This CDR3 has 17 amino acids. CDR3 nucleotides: TGTGCCAGCAGTCCCTTGGGGGGGCACACAGGGCTAGAGACCCAGTACTTC. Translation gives CASSPLGGHTGLETQYF.

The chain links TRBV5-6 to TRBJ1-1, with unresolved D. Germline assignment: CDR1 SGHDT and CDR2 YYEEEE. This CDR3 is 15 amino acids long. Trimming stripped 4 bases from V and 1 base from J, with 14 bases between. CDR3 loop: CASSILARGNTEAFF. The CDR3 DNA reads TGTGCCAGCAGCATCTTAGCGCGGGGGAACACTGAAGCTTTCTTT.

The DNA for the CDR3 is TGTGCCAGCAGCTTAGCCGGTAGCGGGCTGTGGGATACGCAGTATTTT. Translated: CASSLAGSGLWDTQYF. The chain recombines TRBV11-1 with TRBJ2-3; 7 nucleotides align to TRBD2. The length of the CDR3 is 16 residues. V shed 0 bases, J shed 6 bases, and the junction held 9 bases outside the gene matches. Germline V lookup: CDR1 SGHAT, CDR2 FQDESV (reference sequence).

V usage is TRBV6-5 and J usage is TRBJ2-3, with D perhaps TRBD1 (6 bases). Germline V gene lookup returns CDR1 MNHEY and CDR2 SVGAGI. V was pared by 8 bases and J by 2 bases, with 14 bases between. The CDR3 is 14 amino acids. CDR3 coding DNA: TGTGCCAGCTCCGGGCAGGGGTACACAGATACGCAGTATTTT. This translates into CASSGQGYTDTQYF.

The CDR3 region has the DNA TGTGCCAGCAGCTCGACTGGGAACTATGGCTACACCTTC. Its translation: CASSSTGNYGYTF. V usage is TRBV7-3 and J usage is TRBJ1-2; D not certain. The CDR3 has 13 residues. Germline CDR1 and CDR2: SGHTA and FQGTGA. Trimming shortened V by 4 bases and J by 2 bases, and 8 bases separated the two germline ends.

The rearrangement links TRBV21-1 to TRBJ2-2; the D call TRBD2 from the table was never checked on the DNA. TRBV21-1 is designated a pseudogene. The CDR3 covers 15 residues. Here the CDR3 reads CASSKSSANTGELFF. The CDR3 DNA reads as TGTGCCAGCAGCAAATCGAGCGCGAACACCGGGGAGCTGTTTTTT.

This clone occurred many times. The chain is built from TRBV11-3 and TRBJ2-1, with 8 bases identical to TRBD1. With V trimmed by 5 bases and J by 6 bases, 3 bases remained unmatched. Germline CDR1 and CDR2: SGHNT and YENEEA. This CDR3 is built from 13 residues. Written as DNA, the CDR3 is TGTGCCAGCAGCAGGACAGGGATCAATGAGCAGTTCTTC. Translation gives CASSRTGINEQFF.

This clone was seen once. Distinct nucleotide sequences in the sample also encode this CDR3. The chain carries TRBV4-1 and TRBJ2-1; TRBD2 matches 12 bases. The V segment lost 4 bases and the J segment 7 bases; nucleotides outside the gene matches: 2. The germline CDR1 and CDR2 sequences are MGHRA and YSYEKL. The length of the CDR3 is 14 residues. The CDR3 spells CASSPGLAGNEQFF. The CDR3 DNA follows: TGCGCCAGCAGCCCTGGACTAGCGGGAAATGAGCAGTTCTTC.

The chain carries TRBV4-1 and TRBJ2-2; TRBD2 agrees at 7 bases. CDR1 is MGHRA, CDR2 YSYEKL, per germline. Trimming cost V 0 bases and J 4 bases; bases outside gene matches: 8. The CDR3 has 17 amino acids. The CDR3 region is CASSQDSGLAGTGELFF. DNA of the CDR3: TGCGCCAGCAGCCAAGACTCCGGGTTAGCGGGCACCGGGGAGCTGTTTTTT.

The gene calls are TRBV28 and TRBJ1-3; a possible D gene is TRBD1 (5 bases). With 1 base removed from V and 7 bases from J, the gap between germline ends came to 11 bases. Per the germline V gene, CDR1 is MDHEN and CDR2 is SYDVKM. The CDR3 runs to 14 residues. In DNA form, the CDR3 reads TGTGCCAGCAGTTTATTAGGGGAATGGAACACCATATATTTT. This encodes CASSLLGEWNTIYF.

The CDR3 nucleotides read TGTGCCAGTAGGAGGGCGGCCCTTTCCCCCCGCTCCTCTGGGGCCAACGTCCTGACTTTC. It yields the protein CASRRAALSPRSSGANVLTF. The rearrangement links TRBV19 to TRBJ2-6, with a tentative D call TRBD2 (5 bases). The germline gives CDR1 LNHDA, CDR2 SQIVND (reference sequence). This CDR3 is 20 amino acids long. V dropped 6 bases and J dropped 0 bases, with 24 bases sitting between them.

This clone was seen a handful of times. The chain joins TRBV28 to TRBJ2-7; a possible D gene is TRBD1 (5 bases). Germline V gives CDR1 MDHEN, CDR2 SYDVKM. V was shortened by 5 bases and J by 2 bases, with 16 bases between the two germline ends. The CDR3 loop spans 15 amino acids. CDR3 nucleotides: TGTGCCAGCAGTCAAGCAGGGTCAACCACCTACGAGCAGTACTTC. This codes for CASSQAGSTTYEQYF.

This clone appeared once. The CDR3 sequence is CASRQGPGYTF. As DNA, the CDR3 is TGTGCCAGTCGCCAGGGCCCTGGCTACACCTTC. The chain is built from TRBV19 and TRBJ1-2; D perhaps matches TRBD1 (5 bases). The germline V and J ends were trimmed by 8 bases and 7 bases, with 11 bases remaining between them. The V gene's germline CDR1 is LNHDA and CDR2 SQIVND (reference sequence). The CDR3 extends over 11 amino acids.

The CDR3 loop is CASSYSTGRKAFF. The CDR3 bases are TGTGCCAGCAGTTACTCGACAGGTAGAAAGGCTTTCTTT. The V call is TRBV6-2 or TRBV6-3, the J call TRBJ1-1, with D perhaps TRBD1 (6 bases). Trimming stripped 0 bases from V and 11 bases from J, with 13 bases between. The CDR3 consists of 13 residues. From germline, CDR1 is MNHEY and CDR2 SVGEGT.

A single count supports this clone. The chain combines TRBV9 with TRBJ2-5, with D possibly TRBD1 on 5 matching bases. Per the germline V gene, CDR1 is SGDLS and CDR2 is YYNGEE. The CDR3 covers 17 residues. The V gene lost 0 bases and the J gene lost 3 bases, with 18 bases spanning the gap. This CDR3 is CASSVDPGRVDKETQYF. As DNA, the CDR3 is TGTGCCAGCAGCGTAGACCCCGGAAGGGTGGACAAAGAGACCCAGTACTTC.

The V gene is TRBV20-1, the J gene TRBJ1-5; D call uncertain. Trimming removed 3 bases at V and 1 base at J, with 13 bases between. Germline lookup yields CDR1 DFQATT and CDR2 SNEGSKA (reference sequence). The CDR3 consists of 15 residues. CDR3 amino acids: CSASRVTRSNQPQHF. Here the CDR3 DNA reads TGCAGTGCTAGTCGCGTGACACGGAGCAATCAGCCCCAGCATTTT.

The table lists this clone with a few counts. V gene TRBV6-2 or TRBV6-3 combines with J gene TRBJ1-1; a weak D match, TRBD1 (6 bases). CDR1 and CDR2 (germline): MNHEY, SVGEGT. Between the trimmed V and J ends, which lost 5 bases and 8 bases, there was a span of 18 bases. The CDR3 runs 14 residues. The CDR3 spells CASSRSGNRAEAFF. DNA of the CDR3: TGTGCCAGCAGTCGTTCAGGGAACAGGGCCGAAGCTTTCTTT.

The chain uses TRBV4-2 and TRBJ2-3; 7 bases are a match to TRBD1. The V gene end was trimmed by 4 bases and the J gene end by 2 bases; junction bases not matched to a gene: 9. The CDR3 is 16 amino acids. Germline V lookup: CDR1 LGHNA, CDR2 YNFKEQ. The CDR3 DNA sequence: TGTGCCAGCAGCCTCACCTCCGGACAGGCCACAGATACGCAGTATTTT. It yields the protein CASSLTSGQATDTQYF.

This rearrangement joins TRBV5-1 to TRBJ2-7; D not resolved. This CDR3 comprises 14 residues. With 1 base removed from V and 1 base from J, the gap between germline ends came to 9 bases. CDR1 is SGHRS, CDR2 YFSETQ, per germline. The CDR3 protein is CASSLIQDSYEQYF. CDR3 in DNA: TGCGCCAGCAGCTTGATTCAGGATTCCTACGAGCAGTACTTC.

CDR3 sequence: CARCGRGNNEQFF. The CDR3 DNA reads TGTGCCAGATGTGGAAGGGGGAACAATGAGCAGTTCTTC. The chain links TRBV19 to TRBJ2-1, with D possibly TRBD1 on 6 matching bases. The CDR3 sequence is 13 residues long. Trimming took 9 bases from V and 5 from J, leaving 14 bases between them. Germline CDR1 reads LNHDA; CDR2 reads SQIVND (reference sequence).

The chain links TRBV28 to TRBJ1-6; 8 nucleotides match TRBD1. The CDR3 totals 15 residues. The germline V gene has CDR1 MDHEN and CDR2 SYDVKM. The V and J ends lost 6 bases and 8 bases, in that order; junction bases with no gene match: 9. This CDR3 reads CASSFHQGAYSPLHF. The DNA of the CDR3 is TGTGCCAGCAGCTTTCACCAGGGGGCTTATTCACCCCTCCACTTT.

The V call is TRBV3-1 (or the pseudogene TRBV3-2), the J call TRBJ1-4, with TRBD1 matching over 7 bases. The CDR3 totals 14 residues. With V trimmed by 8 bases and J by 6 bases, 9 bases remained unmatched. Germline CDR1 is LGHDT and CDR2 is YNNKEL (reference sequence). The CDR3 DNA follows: TGTGCCAGCTGCCGACAGGGCGTGGATGAAAAACTGTTTTTT. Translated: CASCRQGVDEKLFF.

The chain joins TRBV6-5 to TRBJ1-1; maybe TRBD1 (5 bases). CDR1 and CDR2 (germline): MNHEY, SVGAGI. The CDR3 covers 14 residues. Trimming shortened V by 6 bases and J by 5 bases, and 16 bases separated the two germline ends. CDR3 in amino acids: CASSSAGGRTEAFF. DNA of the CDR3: TGTGCCAGCAGCTCAGCGGGGGGGAGGACTGAAGCTTTCTTT.